This TCR beta chain came from a study of cytomegalovirus exposure and HLA in healthy donors. V was pared by 2 bases and J by 5 bases, with 18 bases between. Germline V lookup: CDR1 SGHTA, CDR2 FQGNSA. The CDR3 spans 16 residues. Amplification used 60 Vbeta primers and 13 Jbeta primers. The method was immunoSEQ multiplex PCR; TCRdb's version includes in-frame clones alone and lacks a portion of them. The profile shows roughly 150,000 clones, around four fifths of them singletons. Turning to this clone: The antigen is undetermined.

General study results and limits: TRBV6-2, TRBV6-3 and some other V segments were excluded as indistinguishable. Three of the chains that were CMV-associated were confirmed in vitro to be specific for CMV antigens. The productive fraction for most TCR beta V segments was about 87% or about 30% in an earlier analysis. V- and J-gene trimming of TCR beta was linked (in a later analysis) to a missense DCLRE1C variant.

The chain carries TRBV7-2 and TRBJ2-5; TRBD1 might be the D (5 bases). The TCR originated in a male donor in good health and CMV-seronegative. The sequencing sample was made of PBMCs. The CDR3 loop is CASSLFKVTALETQYF. DNA of the CDR3: TGTGCCAGCAGCTTATTCAAGGTGACAGCTCTGGAGACCCAGTACTTC.